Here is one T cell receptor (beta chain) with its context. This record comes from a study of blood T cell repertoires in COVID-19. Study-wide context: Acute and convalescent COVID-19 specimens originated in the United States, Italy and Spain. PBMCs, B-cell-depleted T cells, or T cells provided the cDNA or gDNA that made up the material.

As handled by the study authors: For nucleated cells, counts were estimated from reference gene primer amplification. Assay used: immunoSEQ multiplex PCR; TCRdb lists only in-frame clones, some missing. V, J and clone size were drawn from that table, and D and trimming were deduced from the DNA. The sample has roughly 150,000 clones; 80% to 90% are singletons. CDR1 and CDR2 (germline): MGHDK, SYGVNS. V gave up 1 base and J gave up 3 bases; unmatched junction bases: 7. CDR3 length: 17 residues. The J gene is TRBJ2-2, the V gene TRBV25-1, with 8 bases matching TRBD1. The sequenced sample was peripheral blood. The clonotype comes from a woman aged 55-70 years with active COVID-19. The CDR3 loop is CASSESPDRADTGELFF. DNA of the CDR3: TGTGCCAGCAGTGAATCCCCGGACAGGGCTGACACCGGGGAGCTGTTTTTT.